This T cell receptor (beta chain) was found in a study of neurological immune-mediated disorders. Volunteers at a blood bank in Maryland, USA, were the healthy controls. V lost 6 bases to trimming and J lost 6 bases, with 14 bases between them. The germline V gene encodes CDR1 ENHRY and CDR2 SYGVKD. This CDR3 has 14 residues. This clonotype was seen repeatedly, ten times or more. TCRdb reanalysed the 5' RACE reads using MiXCR and keeps one entry per CDR3 protein. The repertoire holds around 30,000 distinct CDR3 sequences, approximately 4.5% seen once, with roughly 23% in the top ten. The chain recombines TRBV10-3 with TRBJ2-2; possible D gene TRBD1, 6 bases. The sequenced sample consisted of PBMCs. The TCR was taken from a young man in good health. The CDR3 here is CAIRDSVVPGELFF. CDR3 DNA: TGTGCCATCAGGGACAGTGTAGTACCCGGGGAGCTGTTTTTT.